A selection of T cell receptor beta chains follows, all from one sample in a study of cytomegalovirus exposure and HLA in healthy donors. Sequenced by immunoSEQ multiplex PCR; TCRdb stores in-frame clones only, minus some. The top ten clones hold approximately 3.1% of a sample with fewer than 150,000 clones, roughly four fifths of them seen once. Input material: PBMCs. These receptors were taken from a man in his thirties or forties in good health and CMV-seronegative. Each CDR3 is given without its conserved first and last residue. The order of the fields is V gene, CDR3 protein.

v_gene: TRBV7-9
CDR3aa: ASSSGLAGGKGLADTQY

v_gene: TRBV5-4
CDR3aa: ASSSVRLATDTQY

v_gene: TRBV19
CDR3aa: ASSRTVPNQPQH

v_gene: TRBV28
CDR3aa: ASSLYRDRSTEAF

v_gene: TRBV11-3
CDR3aa: ASSRDSGYNEQF

v_gene: TRBV6-6
CDR3aa: ASSFHEYSNQPQH

v_gene: TRBV27
CDR3aa: ASSPRGPSYTEAF

v_gene: TRBV6-4
CDR3aa: ASSAGATDTQY

v_gene: TRBV10-3
CDR3aa: AIRPGTGLQETQY

v_gene: TRBV19
CDR3aa: ASRRGSSYNEQF

v_gene: TRBV28
CDR3aa: ASSLIHGGNQPQH

v_gene: TRBV27
CDR3aa: ASSPGQPNQPQH

v_gene: TRBV13
CDR3aa: ASSLAPGLALTYEQY

v_gene: TRBV7-9
CDR3aa: ASSPGTSGGDTQY

v_gene: TRBV18
CDR3aa: ASSPGASGLNEQY

v_gene: TRBV7-2
CDR3aa: ASSLGLETTGMETQY

v_gene: TRBV16
CDR3aa: ASSPPRQGFYPDGYT

v_gene: TRBV6-5
CDR3aa: ASSYQVAYEQY

v_gene: TRBV10-3
CDR3aa: AIRRDNEKLF

v_gene: TRBV9
CDR3aa: ASSAVSDFYNEQF

v_gene: TRBV2
CDR3aa: ASSTGQGTDTQY

v_gene: TRBV6-5
CDR3aa: ASSTTGWGANEQF

v_gene: TRBV7-3
CDR3aa: ASSTTGGNSPLH

v_gene: TRBV19
CDR3aa: ASRRAGMNTEAF

v_gene: TRBV18
CDR3aa: ASSDGASGFYEQY

v_gene: TRBV30
CDR3aa: AWSVTGGNSPLH

v_gene: TRBV28
CDR3aa: ASSPPWGRIEKLF

v_gene: TRBV5-4
CDR3aa: ASSLGLARGTDTQY

v_gene: TRBV4-1
CDR3aa: ASSQVGTGAGEQY

v_gene: TRBV27
CDR3aa: ASSFGDRIYNEQF

v_gene: TRBV27
CDR3aa: ASRPRGLKETQY

v_gene: TRBV9
CDR3aa: ASSERGDRDNEQF

v_gene: TRBV6-5
CDR3aa: ASRRWEGSNQPQH

v_gene: TRBV28
CDR3aa: ASSSGQGARETQY

v_gene: TRBV30
CDR3aa: AWSVQYSRETQY

v_gene: TRBV19
CDR3aa: ASSKGITEAF

v_gene: TRBV9
CDR3aa: ASSGSQETQY

v_gene: TRBV6-1
CDR3aa: ASSPGIGQGYT

v_gene: TRBV12-2
CDR3aa: ASRLANLADRSSGNTIY

v_gene: TRBV7-3
CDR3aa: ASSLIPGQGMNTEAF

v_gene: TRBV29-1
CDR3aa: SVGNLPLETQY

v_gene: TRBV6-5
CDR3aa: ASSRDRLETQY

v_gene: TRBV18
CDR3aa: ASAAGTGDNYGYT

v_gene: TRBV9
CDR3aa: ASSVVAGINEQF

v_gene: TRBV6-5
CDR3aa: ASSSTTPDSGNTIY

v_gene: TRBV7-8
CDR3aa: ASSLYWTGTEAF

v_gene: TRBV15
CDR3aa: ATSAAQGSYEQY

v_gene: TRBV28
CDR3aa: ASSLRNYEQY